This is a list of T cell receptor beta chains from one sample in a study of blood T cells in healthy people across ages. TCRdb itself ran the 5' RACE reads through MiXCR, one entry per CDR3 protein. The data contain 1.5 million to 1.8 million distinct CDR3 sequences, 35% to 45% of them singletons. The specimen was blood. The receptor source for this set is a woman aged 18-35 years in good health. Both conserved end residues are part of each CDR3. The D gene is left open where the match is weak. Clone size is stated in some rows and not others, as once, few, many or a class when expanded.

V: TRBV6-2/TRBV6-3
size: NA
J: TRBJ2-3
D: TRBD1
CDR3: CASGKQGVSTDTQYF
DNA: TGTGCCAGCGGAAAACAGGGGGTTAGTACAGATACGCAGTATTTT

V: TRBV30
size: NA
J: TRBJ2-7
D: NA
CDR3: CAWKVVSVQYF
DNA: TGTGCCTGGAAGGTTGTGTCCGTGCAGTACTTC

V: TRBV27
size: NA
J: TRBJ1-2
D: NA
CDR3: CASSLKWDYGYTF
DNA: TGTGCCAGCAGTTTGAAGTGGGACTATGGCTACACCTTC

V: TRBV29-1
size: NA
J: TRBJ2-3
D: NA
CDR3: CSVEGYFTDTQYF
DNA: TGCAGCGTTGAAGGTTACTTCACAGATACGCAGTATTTT

V: TRBV5-1
size: many
J: TRBJ2-7
D: TRBD1
CDR3: CASSSSTGARYEQYF
DNA: TGCGCCAGCAGCTCGTCGACAGGGGCGAGGTACGAGCAGTACTTC

V: TRBV29-1
size: NA
J: TRBJ2-7
D: NA
CDR3: CSVEGIGYEQYF
DNA: TGCAGCGTTGAGGGGATAGGCTACGAGCAGTACTTC

V: TRBV4-1
size: NA
J: TRBJ2-1
D: NA
CDR3: CASSPTLPIQNFYNEQFF
DNA: TGCGCCAGCAGCCCTACCCTTCCAATCCAAAACTTCTACAATGAGCAGTTCTTC

V: TRBV12-3/TRBV12-4
size: NA
J: TRBJ2-5
D: TRBD1
CDR3: CASSPRDSRSETQYF
DNA: TGTGCCAGCAGTCCGAGGGACAGTAGGTCAGAGACCCAGTACTTC

V: TRBV20-1
size: few
J: TRBJ2-7
D: TRBD2
CDR3: CSAPLAGGYNEQYF
DNA: TGCAGTGCTCCACTAGCGGGGGGTTACAATGAGCAGTACTTC

V: TRBV9
size: NA
J: TRBJ2-1
D: NA
CDR3: CASSPTRRWYYNEQFF
DNA: TGTGCCAGCAGCCCGACGAGGAGATGGTACTACAATGAGCAGTTCTTC

V: TRBV29-1
size: NA
J: TRBJ2-1
D: TRBD2
CDR3: CSVDWLAGSYNEQFF
DNA: TGCAGCGTTGATTGGCTAGCGGGAAGTTACAATGAGCAGTTCTTC

V: TRBV20-1
size: NA
J: TRBJ2-1
D: NA
CDR3: CSARCGSYNEQFF
DNA: TGCAGTGCTAGATGCGGTTCCTACAATGAGCAGTTCTTC

V: TRBV7-2
size: NA
J: TRBJ1-2
D: NA
CDR3: CASSYRDGQGGYTF
DNA: TGTGCCAGCAGCTACCGGGACGGCCAGGGGGGCTACACCTTC

V: TRBV18
size: many
J: TRBJ2-1
D: NA
CDR3: CASSPPSGSYNEQFF
DNA: TGTGCCAGCTCACCACCGTCAGGGAGCTACAATGAGCAGTTCTTC